The present TCR beta chain was sequenced within a study of T-cell reconstitution after alpha-beta-depleted transplantation in children. Points from the study as a whole: One year post-transplant, T-cell counts and diversity were largely derived from T cells produced anew. At around two months after transplant, the alpha-beta T cells were reportedly derived from several hundred expanded clones that came from non-depleted graft cells. Surviving recipient T cells and thymic progenitors underlay high day-60 TCRbeta diversity in some patients.

CDR3 length: 14 residues. Losses at the gene ends were 5 bases for V and 8 bases for J; bases not matched to a gene: 2. Germline V lookup: CDR1 SGHTA, CDR2 FQGTGA. Library preparation (for TCRbeta) was performed with unique molecular identifiers. MiXCR was run by TCRdb on the PCR reads, yielding one entry per CDR3 protein. This sample has around 180,000 distinct CDR3 sequences, with 11% found just once. In this sample, this clonotype turned up many times. Its specificity is not known. Here the sequenced sample was PBMCs, taken before TCRalphabeta/CD19-depleted stem cell transplant. The clonotype originates from a boy aged 2 to 10 with acute myeloid leukemia, due to receive a stem cell transplant. The gene calls are TRBV7-3 and TRBJ2-1; 14 nucleotides align to TRBD2. The CDR3: CASSLGLAGDEQFF. The DNA for the CDR3 is TGTGCCAGCAGCCTGGGACTAGCGGGGGATGAGCAGTTCTTC.